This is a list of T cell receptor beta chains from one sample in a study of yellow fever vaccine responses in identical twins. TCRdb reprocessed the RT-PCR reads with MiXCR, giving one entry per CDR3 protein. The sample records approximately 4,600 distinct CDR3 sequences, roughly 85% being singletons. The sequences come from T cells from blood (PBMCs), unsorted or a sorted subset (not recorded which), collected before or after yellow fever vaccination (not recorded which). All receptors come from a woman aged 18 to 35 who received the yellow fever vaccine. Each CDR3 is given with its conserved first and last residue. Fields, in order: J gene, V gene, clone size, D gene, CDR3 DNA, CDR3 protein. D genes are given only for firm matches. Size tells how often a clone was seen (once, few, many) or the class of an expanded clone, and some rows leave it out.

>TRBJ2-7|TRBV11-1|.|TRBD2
TGTGCCAGCAGCCCCAGGACTAGCGCCAACTACGAGCAGTACTTC
CASSPRTSANYEQYF
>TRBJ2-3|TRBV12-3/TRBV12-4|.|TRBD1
TGTGCCAGCAGTTTTCAAATGGGACAGGGAGGAACAGATACGCAGTATTTT
CASSFQMGQGGTDTQYF
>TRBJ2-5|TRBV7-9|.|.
TGTGCCAGCAGCTTAGGTCTTCCAGAGGAGACCCAGTACTTC
CASSLGLPEETQYF
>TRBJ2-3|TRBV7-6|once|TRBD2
TGTGCCAGCAGCCCCGTGACTAGCGGGAGTACAGATACGCAGTATTTT
CASSPVTSGSTDTQYF
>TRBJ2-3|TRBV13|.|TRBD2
TGTGCCAGCAGAGGAGAGCGGGGGGCCAGGGATACGCAGTATTTT
CASRGERGARDTQYF
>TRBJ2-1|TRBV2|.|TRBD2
TGTGCCAGCAGTGAAGGCGGGGGGGCGAGGGAGCAGTTCTTC
CASSEGGGAREQFF
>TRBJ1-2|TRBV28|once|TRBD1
TGTGCCAGCAGTTTATGGGGACAGGGCAGAGTCTATGGCTACACCTTC
CASSLWGQGRVYGYTF
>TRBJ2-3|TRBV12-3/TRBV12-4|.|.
TGTGCCATCAATAAGAGGGACAGCACAGATACGCAGTATTTT
CAINKRDSTDTQYF
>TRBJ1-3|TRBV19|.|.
TGTGCCAGTACTCTTAGGATTCGGCAGAGTGGAAACACCATATATTTT
CASTLRIRQSGNTIYF
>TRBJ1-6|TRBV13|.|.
TGTGCCAGCAGCTCGGGACGGTATAATTCACCCCTCCACTTT
CASSSGRYNSPLHF
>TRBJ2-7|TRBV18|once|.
TGTGCCAGCTCACCGCTGACAGGCTTTGGCTACGAGCAGTACTTC
CASSPLTGFGYEQYF
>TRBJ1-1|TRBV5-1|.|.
TGCGCCAGCAGCTTAACACCAAACACTGAAGCTTTCTTT
CASSLTPNTEAFF
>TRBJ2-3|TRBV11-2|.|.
TGTGCCAGCAGCTTAGGAGAAATCAGAAAAGATACGCAGTATTTT
CASSLGEIRKDTQYF
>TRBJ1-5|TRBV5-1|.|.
TGCGCCAGCAGCTTGGGGTCGGATCAGCCCCAGCATTTT
CASSLGSDQPQHF
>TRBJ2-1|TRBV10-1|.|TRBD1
TGCGCCAGCAGTGCGGGACAGGGTTTCGATGAGCAGTTCTTC
CASSAGQGFDEQFF
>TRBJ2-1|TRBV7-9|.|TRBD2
TGTGCCAGCAGCTTTAGGACTAGCAATGAGCAGTTCTTC
CASSFRTSNEQFF
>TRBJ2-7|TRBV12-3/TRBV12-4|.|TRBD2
TGTGCCAGCAGTCTGTCGCTAGCGGGGGGATTCTACGAGCAGTACTTC
CASSLSLAGGFYEQYF
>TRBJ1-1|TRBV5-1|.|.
TGCGCCAGCAGCTTGGGACACCAAACAAGCACTGAAGCTTTCTTT
CASSLGHQTSTEAFF
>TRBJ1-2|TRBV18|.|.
TGTGCCAGCTCACCAGGGAGGGCCTATGGCTACACCTTC
CASSPGRAYGYTF
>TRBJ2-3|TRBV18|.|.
TGTGCCAGCTCACCCCGCTCGGATACGCAGTATTTT
CASSPRSDTQYF
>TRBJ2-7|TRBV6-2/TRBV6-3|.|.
TGTGCCAGCAGTTACTCGGTTGACAGCTCCTACGAGCAGTACTTC
CASSYSVDSSYEQYF
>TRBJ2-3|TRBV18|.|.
TGTGCCAGCTCACCACCCGGGAGTTCCACAGATACGCAGTATTTT
CASSPPGSSTDTQYF
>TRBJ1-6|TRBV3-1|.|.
TGTGCCAGCAGCCAACTCTCGTCACCCCTCCACTTT
CASSQLSSPLHF
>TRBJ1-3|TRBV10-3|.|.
TGTGCCATCAGTGTCCGCGCAACGCGGACTGGAAACACCATATATTTT
CAISVRATRTGNTIYF
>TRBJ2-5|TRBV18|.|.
TGTGCCAGCTCACCGGGTAGACAAGAGACCCAGTACTTC
CASSPGRQETQYF
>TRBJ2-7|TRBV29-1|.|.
TGCAGCGTTCGCGGGGAGGCCTACGAGCAGTACTTC
CSVRGEAYEQYF
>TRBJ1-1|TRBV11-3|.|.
TGTGTCAGCAGCCTCCAGGGTGAACACACTGAAGCTTTCTTT
CVSSLQGEHTEAFF
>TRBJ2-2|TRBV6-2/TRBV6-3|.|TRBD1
TGTGCCAGCAGTTACTCAACAGGGGGCGAGGCCGGGGAGCTGTTTTTT
CASSYSTGGEAGELFF
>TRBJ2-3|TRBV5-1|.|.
TGCGCCAGCAGCTTGGTTCCGGAGACCACAGATACGCAGTATTTT
CASSLVPETTDTQYF
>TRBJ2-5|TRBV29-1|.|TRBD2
TGCAGCGCCCTTCCCGGTCAAGCGGGGTTCCAAGAGACCCAGTACTTC
CSALPGQAGFQETQYF
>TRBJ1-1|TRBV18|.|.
TGTGCCAGCTCACCCATACAGGGTTGGAACACTGAAGCTTTCTTT
CASSPIQGWNTEAFF
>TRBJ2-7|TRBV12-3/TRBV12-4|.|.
TGTGCCAGCAGTTCGGGCAGCTCCTACGAGCAGTACTTC
CASSSGSSYEQYF
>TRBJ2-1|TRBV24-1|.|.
TGTGCCACCAGTGATCCGAGGTGGCACAATGAGCAGTTCTTC
CATSDPRWHNEQFF
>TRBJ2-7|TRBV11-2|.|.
TGTGCCAGCAGTCCCCGGAGGACTTCCTACGAGCAGTACTTC
CASSPRRTSYEQYF
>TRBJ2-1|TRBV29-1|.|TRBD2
TGCAGCGGAGGGACTAGCGTCTACAATGAGCAGTTCTTC
CSGGTSVYNEQFF
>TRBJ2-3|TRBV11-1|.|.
TGTGCCAGCAGCTTACTTTCCGGGACGGACGGCACAGATACGCAGTATTTT
CASSLLSGTDGTDTQYF
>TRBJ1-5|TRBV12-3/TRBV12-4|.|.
TGTGCCAGCAGTTTAGCCCATCCGCCCCAGCATTTT
CASSLAHPPQHF
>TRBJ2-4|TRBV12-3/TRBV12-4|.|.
TGTGCCAGCAGTTCTACGTTGCTAGCCAAAAACATTCAGTACTTC
CASSSTLLAKNIQYF
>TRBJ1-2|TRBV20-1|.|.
TGCAGTGCTAGGCGCGGACAGAACTATGGCTACACCTTC
CSARRGQNYGYTF
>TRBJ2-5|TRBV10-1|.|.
TGCGCCAGCAGTGTCAGGGTACAAGAGACCCAGTACTTC
CASSVRVQETQYF
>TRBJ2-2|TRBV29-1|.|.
.
CSARESNTGELFFF
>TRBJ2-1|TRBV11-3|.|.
TGTGCCAGCAGCTTAGCGTACCATGAGCAGTTCTTC
CASSLAYHEQFF
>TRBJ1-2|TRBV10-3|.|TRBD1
TGTGCCATCAGTGACAGGGGGCGAAACTATGGCTACACCTTC
CAISDRGRNYGYTF
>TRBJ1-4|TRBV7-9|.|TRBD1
TGTGCCAGCAGCCAGGGGGACAGGCCAAATGAAAAACTGTTTTTT
CASSQGDRPNEKLFF
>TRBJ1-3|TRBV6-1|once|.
TGTGCCAGCAGCCTGAGGGGTTCTGGAAACACCATATATTTT
CASSLRGSGNTIYF
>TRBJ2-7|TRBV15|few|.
TGTGCCACCAGCAGAGCTGGTTACGAGCAGTACTTC
CATSRAGYEQYF
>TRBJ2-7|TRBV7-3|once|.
TGTGCCAGCAGCTTAAAAGGGGCCGAGCAGTACTTC
CASSLKGAEQYF
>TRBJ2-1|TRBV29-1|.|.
TGCAGCGTTGAACGGCAGGTTGGGCACCTCAATGAGCAGTTCTTC
CSVERQVGHLNEQFF
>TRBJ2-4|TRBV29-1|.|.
TGCAGCGGGGCGGTGGGCGAGAGCAACAAAAACATTCAGTACTTC
CSGAVGESNKNIQYF
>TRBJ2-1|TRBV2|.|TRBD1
TGTGCCAGCAGTGGGTTCTCTTCGACAGGGGTGGATGAGCAGTTCTTC
CASSGFSSTGVDEQFF
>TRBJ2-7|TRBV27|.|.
TGTGCCAGCAGTTCGGGGCCCTCCTACGAGCAGTACTTC
CASSSGPSYEQYF
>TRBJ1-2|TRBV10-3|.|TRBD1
TGTGCCATCAGCGGACAGGGGTTGGTAGGCTATGGCTACACCTTC
CAISGQGLVGYGYTF
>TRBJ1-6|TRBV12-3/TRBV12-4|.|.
TGTGCCAGCAGTCGGGTAATCAGCTCCTATAATTCACCCCTCCACTTT
CASSRVISSYNSPLHF
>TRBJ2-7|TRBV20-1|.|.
TGCAGTGCTAGCGCTAGCCTCTACGAGCAGTACTTC
CSASASLYEQYF
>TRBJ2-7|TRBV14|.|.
TGTGCCAGCAGCCCCTTAGGCATTTCCTCCTACGAGCAGTACTTC
CASSPLGISSYEQYF
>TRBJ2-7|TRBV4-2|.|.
TGTGCCAGCAGCCAGGCTGCCGGGACCGTCTTCTACGAGCAGTACTTC
CASSQAAGTVFYEQYF
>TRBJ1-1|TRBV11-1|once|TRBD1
TGTGCCAGCAGCTCCGCCGGACAGGGAATTACTGAAGCTTTCTTT
CASSSAGQGITEAFF
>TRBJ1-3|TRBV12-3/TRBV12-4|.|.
TGTGCCAGCAGTTTACCGCTATCTGGAAACACCATATATTTT
CASSLPLSGNTIYF
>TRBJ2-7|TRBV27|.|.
TGTGCCAGCAGTTTATCGTTGGGGGCACGCTACGAGCAGTACTTC
CASSLSLGARYEQYF
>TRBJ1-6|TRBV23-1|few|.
TGCGCCAGCAGTCCGCAGACAGCCCCCCTCCACTTT
CASSPQTAPLHF